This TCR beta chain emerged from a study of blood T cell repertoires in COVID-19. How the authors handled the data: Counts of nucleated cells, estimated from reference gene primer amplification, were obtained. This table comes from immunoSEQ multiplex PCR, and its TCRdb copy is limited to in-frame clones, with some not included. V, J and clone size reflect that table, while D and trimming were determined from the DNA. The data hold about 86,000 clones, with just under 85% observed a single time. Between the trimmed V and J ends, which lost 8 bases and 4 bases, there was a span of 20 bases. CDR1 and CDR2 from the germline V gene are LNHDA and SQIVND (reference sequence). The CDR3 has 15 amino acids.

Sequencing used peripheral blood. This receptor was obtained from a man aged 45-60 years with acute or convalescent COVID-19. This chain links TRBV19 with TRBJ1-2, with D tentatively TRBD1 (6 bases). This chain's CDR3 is CASGGQPLTVYGYTF. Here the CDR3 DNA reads TGTGCCAGTGGCGGACAGCCCCTTACTGTCTATGGCTACACCTTC.